A selection of T cell receptor beta chains follows, all from one sample in a study of shared clonotypes between healthy human individuals. The table came from immunoSEQ multiplex PCR; TCRdb's copy has only in-frame clones and leaves some out. The table lists 2 million or so clones, roughly 94% of them singletons, with 0.13% in the top ten. Sequencing input: naive CD4+ T cells sorted from blood. The origin of the receptors is a man younger than 30 in good health. CDR3s include the opening cysteine and the closing phenylalanine or tryptophan. Fields, in order: J gene, V gene, clone size, D gene, CDR3 DNA, CDR3 protein. The D gene is left open where the match is weak. Part of the rows lack a size; the others show once, few, many or a class for expanded clones.

>TRBJ1-4|TRBV19|-|TRBD1
TGTGCCAGTAGGGAAGGGGGCTCTAATGAAAAACTGTTTTTT
CASREGGSNEKLFF
>TRBJ1-4|TRBV10-3|few|-
TGTGCCATCAGTGAGTTGGATGAAAAACTGTTTTTT
CAISELDEKLFF
>TRBJ2-1|TRBV2|-|TRBD2
TGTGCCAGTTCGGAAAGGGCTAGCGGCTACAATGAGCAGTTCTTC
CASSERASGYNEQFF
>TRBJ2-4|TRBV6-5|few|-
TGTGCCAGCACCGACACAATAGCCAAAAACATTCAGTACTTC
CASTDTIAKNIQYF
>TRBJ2-5|TRBV18|-|-
TGTGCCAGCTCACCGCCCCAGGAGGAGACCCAGTACTTC
CASSPPQEETQYF
>TRBJ1-2|TRBV19|once|TRBD1
TGTGCCAGTAGCCTTCTTTCCGGGACAGTTAACTATGGCTACACCTTC
CASSLLSGTVNYGYTF
>TRBJ2-5|TRBV5-1|-|-
TGCGCCAGCAGCTTGGCCGGGGGGCTTGAGACCCAGTACTTC
CASSLAGGLETQYF
>TRBJ1-4|TRBV18|once|TRBD1
TGTGCCAGCTCCCGTGGGACAGCTACTAATGAAAAACTGTTTTTT
CASSRGTATNEKLFF
>TRBJ1-1|TRBV7-3|-|-
TGTGCCAGCAGCTACGTTCTTGGGACTGAAGCTTTCTTT
CASSYVLGTEAFF
>TRBJ2-3|TRBV6-5|-|-
TGTGCCAGCAGTTCCGTAAATACGCAGTATTTT
CASSSVNTQYF
>TRBJ2-1|TRBV5-1|-|-
TGCGCCAGCAGCTTGGGAGGGGACAATGAGCAGTTCTTC
CASSLGGDNEQFF
>TRBJ2-7|TRBV6-1|-|-
TGTGCCAGCAGTGAAGATGCGGGGCGACCCTCCTACGAGCAGTACTTC
CASSEDAGRPSYEQYF
>TRBJ1-5|TRBV28|once|-
TGTGCCATCGGGGACCTGCGCAATCAGCCCCAGCATTTT
CAIGDLRNQPQHF
>TRBJ1-1|TRBV25-1|-|-
TGTGCCAGCAGCGGGACATTGAACACTGAAGCTTTCTTT
CASSGTLNTEAFF
>TRBJ2-3|TRBV19|-|-
TGTGCCAGTTCCCCTCGGACAGTCTCAGATACGCAGTATTTT
CASSPRTVSDTQYF
>TRBJ2-3|TRBV11-2|-|-
TGTGCCAGCAGCTTAGTTATGGGCTTAGAGACAGATACGCAGTATTTT
CASSLVMGLETDTQYF
>TRBJ1-5|TRBV29-1|-|-
TGCAGCGACAGACGACAGGTTAGCAATCAGCCCCAGCATTTT
CSDRRQVSNQPQHF
>TRBJ1-5|TRBV19|once|TRBD1
TGTGCCAGTAGTATAGCCTCGGGACAGGGCATAGGGTATAGCAATCAGCCCCAGCATTTT
CASSIASGQGIGYSNQPQHF
>TRBJ1-2|TRBV7-2|-|-
TGTGCCAGCAGCAAAAACCCGGGCAGCTATGGCTACACCTTC
CASSKNPGSYGYTF
>TRBJ2-5|TRBV4-1|once|TRBD2
TGCGCCAGCAGCCAAGAGGATAGCGGGAGTTGGGAGACCCAGTACTTC
CASSQEDSGSWETQYF
>TRBJ2-7|TRBV6-4|-|-
TGTGCCAGCAGCTCCTGGGGGGCAGGGGCCTCCTACGAGCAGTACTTC
CASSSWGAGASYEQYF
>TRBJ2-3|TRBV18|-|-
TGTGCCAGCTCACCTCGGACCAAAAGCACAGATACGCAGTATTTT
CASSPRTKSTDTQYF
>TRBJ2-3|TRBV30|-|-
TGTGCCTGGCGATCCGGGGCGGAAGATACGCAGTATTTT
CAWRSGAEDTQYF
>TRBJ2-1|TRBV25-1|-|-
TGTGCCAGCAGTGAATGGGGAGCAGGGAAAAGCAGGCTTGAGCAGTTCTTC
CASSEWGAGKSRLEQFF
>TRBJ1-4|TRBV7-9|-|-
TGTGCCAGCAGCCCCCCCGGCAGGGGATCCACTAATGAAAAACTGTTTTTT
CASSPPGRGSTNEKLFF
>TRBJ2-7|TRBV20-1|-|-
TGCAGTGCTATAGTTTCCTACGAGCAGTACTTC
CSAIVSYEQYF